This T cell receptor (beta chain) was sequenced for a study of T cell responses to AZD1222 COVID-19 vaccine. Study-wide points: The study found vaccine-associated CD4 TCRs spanning spike, dominant at 160-218 and 743-854.

Data came from immunoSEQ multiplex PCR; TCRdb stores just in-frame clones and leaves some out. Of 75,000 to 95,000 clones listed, approximately 89% were seen once; the top ten hold about 29%. Germline values: CDR1 LGHDT, CDR2 YNNKEL (reference sequence). V was shortened by 6 bases and J by 0 bases, with 15 bases between the two germline ends. There are 15 residues in the CDR3. On this clone itself: Antigen unknown.

This sequence originates from an adult who received the AZD1222 COVID-19 vaccine. The rearrangement joins TRBV3-1 (or the pseudogene TRBV3-2) to TRBJ2-7, with TRBD2 as a possible D gene (6 bases). Here the sequenced sample was peripheral blood, taken 28 days after the second AZD1222 dose. CDR3 residues: CASSPWGDLSYEQYF. The CDR3 coding sequence is TGTGCCAGCAGTCCCTGGGGGGACCTCTCCTACGAGCAGTACTTC.